This T cell receptor beta chain is from a study of blood T cell repertoires in COVID-19 (TCRdb year 2020). For context, the study as a whole: Collaborator samples came from the United States, Italy and Spain and covered acute and convalescent phases of COVID-19. Samples came from the ongoing ImmuneRACE study (first 160 participants) plus 1,254 subjects from 6 global collaborators. Where available, HLA class I and class II types were taken from metadata supplied by the sample provider and were not determined by assay-based typing. The prospective study material was composed of cDNA or gDNA derived from T cells, B-cell-depleted T cells, or PBMCs. Nearly every sample came with metadata listing a de-identified subject ID, COVID-19 status, age in years and sex. Deeply sampled blood TCRbeta repertoires from subjects exposed to, actively infected with, or recovered from COVID-19 were included in the dataset. The repertoires were made available in a free public database intended to serve as a resource for research on the immune response to SARS-CoV-2. Findings and caveats that apply to the study as a whole: How much clinical and demographic metadata was included differed by source and by participant, and the metadata was provided uncurated.

Another Seattle source contributed samples from volunteer blood donors who had recovered from COVID-19. Whole blood was collected in K2EDTA tubes by collaborating institutions according to the institutions' own protocols. For TCRbeta analysis, collaborators shipped samples in one of three forms: frozen whole blood, isolated PBMCs, or DNA extracted from either of those sample types. V sheds 0 bases and J sheds 11 bases, leaving 22 bases between their ends. The CDR3 has 16 amino acids, counting the end cysteine and phenylalanine. The entry retains the CDR3 DNA only, 48 bases that are in frame from base 1. CDR1 and CDR2, looked up from the germline V gene, are SGDLS and YYNGEE. TCRbeta CDR3 regions were amplified from genomic DNA by means of the immunoSEQ Assay, a bias-controlled multiplex PCR. As for how the authors treated the data: The number of nucleated cells in each sample was estimated by amplification of reference gene primers within the assay. Sequence reads were collapsed and filtered to measure the absolute abundance of every unique TCRbeta CDR3 rearrangement. For each sample, productive Simpson clonality was calculated by taking the square root of Simpson's diversity index across productive rearrangements. Entries here come from immuneACCESS through TCRdb and include only in-frame sequences with V and J called. Some clones fail to appear in such tables; in the studies checked, an unresolved V gene covers under half of the shortfall, and the cause of the remainder is unknown. V and J calls and clone size are given by that table; D and trimming were obtained from the DNA. This sample holds 250,000 to 350,000 clones; approximately 88% were observed only once. The ten largest make up 0.94% of the sample.

Regarding this clone: Its antigen is unknown. Within one base of it there is no much larger clone, and no base qualities were kept.

The V and J genes are TRBV9 and TRBJ2-3, with the D segment identity uncertain. Material: peripheral blood. This sequence was found in a woman in her thirties or forties who had recovered from COVID-19. The CDR3 sequence is CASSVEGLAAPSGQYF. The DNA reads TGTGCCAGCAGCGTAGAAGGCCTGGCGGCCCCTTCGGGGCAGTATTTT.